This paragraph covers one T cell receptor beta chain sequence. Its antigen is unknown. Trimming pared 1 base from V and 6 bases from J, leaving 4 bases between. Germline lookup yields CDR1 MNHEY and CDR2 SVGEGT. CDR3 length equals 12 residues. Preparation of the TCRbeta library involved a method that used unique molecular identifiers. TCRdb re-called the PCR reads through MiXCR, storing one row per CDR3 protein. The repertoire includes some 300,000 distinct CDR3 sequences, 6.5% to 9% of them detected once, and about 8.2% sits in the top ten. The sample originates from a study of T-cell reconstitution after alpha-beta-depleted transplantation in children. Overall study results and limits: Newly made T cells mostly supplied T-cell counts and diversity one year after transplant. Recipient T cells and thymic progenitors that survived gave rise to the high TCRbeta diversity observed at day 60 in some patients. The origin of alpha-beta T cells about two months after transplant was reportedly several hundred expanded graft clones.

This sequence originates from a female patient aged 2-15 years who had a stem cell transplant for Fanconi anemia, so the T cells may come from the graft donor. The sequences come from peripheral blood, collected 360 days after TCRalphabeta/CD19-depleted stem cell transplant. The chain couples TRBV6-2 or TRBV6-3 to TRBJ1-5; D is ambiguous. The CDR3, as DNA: TGTGCCAGCAGTTACTTGGGTCAGCCCCAGCATTTT. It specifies CASSYLGQPQHF.